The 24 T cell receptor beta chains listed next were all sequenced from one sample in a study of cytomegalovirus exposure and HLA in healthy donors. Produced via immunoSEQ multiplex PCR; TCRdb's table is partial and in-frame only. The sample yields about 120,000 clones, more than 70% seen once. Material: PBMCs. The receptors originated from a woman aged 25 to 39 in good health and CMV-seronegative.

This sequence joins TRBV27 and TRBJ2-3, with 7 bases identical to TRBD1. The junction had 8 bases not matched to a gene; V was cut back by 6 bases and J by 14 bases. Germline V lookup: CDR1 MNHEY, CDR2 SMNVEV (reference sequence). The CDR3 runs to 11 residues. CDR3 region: CASRWTGNTYF. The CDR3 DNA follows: TGTGCCAGCAGGTGGACAGGCAACACGTATTTT.

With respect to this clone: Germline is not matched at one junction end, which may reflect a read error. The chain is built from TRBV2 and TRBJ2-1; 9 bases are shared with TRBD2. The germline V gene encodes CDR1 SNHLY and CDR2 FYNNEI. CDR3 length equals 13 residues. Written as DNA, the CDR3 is TGTGCCAGCATTGAACTAGCGGGCAATGAGCAGTTCTTC. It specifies CASIELAGNEQFF. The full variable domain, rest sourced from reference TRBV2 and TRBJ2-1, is EPEVTQTPSHQVTQMGQEVILRCVPISNHLYFYWYRQILGQKVEFLVSFYNNEISEKSEIFDDQFSVERPDGSNFTLKIRSTKLEDSAMYFCASIELAGNEQFFGPGTRLTVL.

The CDR3 DNA reads TGTGCCAGCAGCTCCGGGGACAGGGGGACAGAAGAGACCCAGTACTTC. The encoded protein is CASSSGDRGTEETQYF. The chain is built from TRBV11-3 and TRBJ2-5, with 11 nucleotides matching TRBD1. The CDR3 contains 16 residues. V was clipped by 4 bases and J by 3 bases; unmatched bases: 7. Germline loops: CDR1 SGHNT, CDR2 YENEEA. The variable domain in full, completed from reference TRBV11-3 and TRBJ2-5, reads EAGVVQSPRYKIIEKKQPVAFWCNPISGHNTLYWYLQNLGQGPELLIRYENEEAVDDSQLPKDRFSAERLKGVDSTLKIQPAELGDSAVYLCASSSGDRGTEETQYFGPGTRLLVL.

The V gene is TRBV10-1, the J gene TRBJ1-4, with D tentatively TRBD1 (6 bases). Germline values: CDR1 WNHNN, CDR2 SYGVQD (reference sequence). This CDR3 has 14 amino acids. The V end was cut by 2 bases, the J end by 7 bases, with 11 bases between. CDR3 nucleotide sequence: TGCGCCAGCAGTGAGCAGGGGTCGGGTGAAAAACTGTTTTTT. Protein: CASSEQGSGEKLFF.

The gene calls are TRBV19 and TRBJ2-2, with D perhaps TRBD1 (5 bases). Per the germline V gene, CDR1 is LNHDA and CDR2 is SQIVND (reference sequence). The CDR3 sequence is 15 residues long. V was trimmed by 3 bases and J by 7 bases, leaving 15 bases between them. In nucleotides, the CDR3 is TGTGCCAGTAGTATCTCCAGGGTTTATGGCGGGGAGCTGTTTTTT. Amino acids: CASSISRVYGGELFF.

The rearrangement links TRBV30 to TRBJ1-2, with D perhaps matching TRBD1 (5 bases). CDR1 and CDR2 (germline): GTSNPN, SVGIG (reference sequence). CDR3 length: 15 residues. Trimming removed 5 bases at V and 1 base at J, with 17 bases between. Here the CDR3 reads CAWGVEGTFNYGYTF. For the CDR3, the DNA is TGTGCCTGGGGCGTGGAGGGGACCTTTAACTATGGCTACACCTTC.

CDR3 bases: TGTGCCAGCAGCTCCGGCCCGGGTTTGCCCCTCCACTTT. As protein: CASSSGPGLPLHF. The chain joins TRBV11-3 to TRBJ1-6; D remains ambiguous. Per the germline V gene, CDR1 is SGHNT and CDR2 is YENEEA. The V end lost 4 bases, the J end lost 13 bases, and 14 bases lay between the germline ends. CDR3 length: 13 residues.

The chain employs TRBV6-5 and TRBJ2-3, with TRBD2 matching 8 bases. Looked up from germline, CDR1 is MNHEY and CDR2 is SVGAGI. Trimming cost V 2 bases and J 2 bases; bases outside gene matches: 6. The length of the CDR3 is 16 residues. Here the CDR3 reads CASSYSAGGTTDTQYF. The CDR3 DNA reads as TGTGCCAGCAGTTACAGTGCGGGGGGCACCACAGATACGCAGTATTTT.

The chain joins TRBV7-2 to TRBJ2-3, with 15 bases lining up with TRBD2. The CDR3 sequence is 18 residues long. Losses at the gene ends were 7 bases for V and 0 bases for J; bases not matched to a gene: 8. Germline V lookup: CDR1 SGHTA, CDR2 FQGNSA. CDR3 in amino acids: CASIRTSGGAGSTDTQYF. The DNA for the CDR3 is TGTGCCAGCATCAGGACTAGCGGGGGGGCTGGTAGCACAGATACGCAGTATTTT.

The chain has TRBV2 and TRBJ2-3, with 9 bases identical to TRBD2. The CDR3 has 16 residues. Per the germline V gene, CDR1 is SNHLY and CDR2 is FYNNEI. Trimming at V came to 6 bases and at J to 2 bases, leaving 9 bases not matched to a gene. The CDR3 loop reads CASSVYSGGFTDTQYF. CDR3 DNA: TGTGCCAGCAGCGTTTATAGCGGGGGATTCACAGATACGCAGTATTTT. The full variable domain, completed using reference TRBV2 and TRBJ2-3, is EPEVTQTPSHQVTQMGQEVILRCVPISNHLYFYWYRQILGQKVEFLVSFYNNEISEKSEIFDDQFSVERPDGSNFTLKIRSTKLEDSAMYFCASSVYSGGFTDTQYFGPGTRLTVL.

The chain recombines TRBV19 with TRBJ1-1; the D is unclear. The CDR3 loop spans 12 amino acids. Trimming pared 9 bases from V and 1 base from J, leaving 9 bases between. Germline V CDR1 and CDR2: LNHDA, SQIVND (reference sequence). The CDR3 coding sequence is TGTGCCAGCGTGACGGGGAACACTGAAGCTTTCTTT. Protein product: CASVTGNTEAFF.

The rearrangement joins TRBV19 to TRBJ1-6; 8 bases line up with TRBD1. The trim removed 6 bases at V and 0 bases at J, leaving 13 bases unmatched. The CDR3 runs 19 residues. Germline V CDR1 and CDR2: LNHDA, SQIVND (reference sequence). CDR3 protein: CASRAGQGFRSSYNSPLHF. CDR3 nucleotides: TGTGCCAGTAGGGCCGGACAGGGCTTCAGGAGCTCCTATAATTCACCCCTCCACTTT.

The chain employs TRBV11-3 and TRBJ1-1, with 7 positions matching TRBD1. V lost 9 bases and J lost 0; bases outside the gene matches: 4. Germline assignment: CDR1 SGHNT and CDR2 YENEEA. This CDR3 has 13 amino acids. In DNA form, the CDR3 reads TGTGCCAGTTCGGGACAGATGAACACTGAAGCTTTCTTT. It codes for CASSGQMNTEAFF.

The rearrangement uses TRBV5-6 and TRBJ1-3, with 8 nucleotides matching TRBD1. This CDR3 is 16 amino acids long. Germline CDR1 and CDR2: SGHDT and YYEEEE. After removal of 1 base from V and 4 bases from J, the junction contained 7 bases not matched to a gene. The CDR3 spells CASSLQGAAYGNTIYF. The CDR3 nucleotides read TGTGCCAGCAGCTTGCAGGGGGCGGCTTACGGAAACACCATATATTTT.

CDR3 sequence: CASSFSDTLNSPLHF. The CDR3 DNA follows: TGTGCCAGCAGCTTCTCGGACACTCTCAATTCACCCCTCCACTTT. The V and J genes are TRBV7-2 and TRBJ1-6; D is perhaps TRBD1 (5 bases). The CDR3 contains 15 residues. CDR1 is SGHTA and CDR2 is FQGNSA in the germline V gene. Trimming stripped 3 bases from V and 7 bases from J, with 13 bases between.

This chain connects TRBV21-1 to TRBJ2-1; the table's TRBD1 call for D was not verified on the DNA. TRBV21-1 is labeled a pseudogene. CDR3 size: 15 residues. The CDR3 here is CASSADRGAYNEQFF. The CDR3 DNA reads TGTGCCAGCAGCGCGGACAGGGGAGCCTACAATGAGCAGTTCTTC.

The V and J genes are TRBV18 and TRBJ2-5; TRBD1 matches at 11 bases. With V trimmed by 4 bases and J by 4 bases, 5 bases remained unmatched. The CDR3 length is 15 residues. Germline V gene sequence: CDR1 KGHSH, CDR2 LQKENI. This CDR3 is CASSRGQGAGETQYF. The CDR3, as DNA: TGTGCCAGCTCACGAGGACAGGGGGCGGGAGAGACCCAGTACTTC.

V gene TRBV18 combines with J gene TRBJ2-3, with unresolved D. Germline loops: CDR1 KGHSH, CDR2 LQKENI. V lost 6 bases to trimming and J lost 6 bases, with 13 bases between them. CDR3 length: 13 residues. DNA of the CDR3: TGTGCCAGCTCCGTACTATCGGCGGATACGCAGTATTTT. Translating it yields CASSVLSADTQYF.

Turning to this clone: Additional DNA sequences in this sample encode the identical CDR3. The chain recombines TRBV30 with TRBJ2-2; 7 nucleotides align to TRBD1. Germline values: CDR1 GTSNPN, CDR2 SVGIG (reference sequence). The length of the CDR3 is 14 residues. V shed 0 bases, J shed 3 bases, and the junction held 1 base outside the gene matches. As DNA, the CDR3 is TGTGCCTGGAGTGTTACAGGGGACACCGGGGAGCTGTTTTTT. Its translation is CAWSVTGDTGELFF.

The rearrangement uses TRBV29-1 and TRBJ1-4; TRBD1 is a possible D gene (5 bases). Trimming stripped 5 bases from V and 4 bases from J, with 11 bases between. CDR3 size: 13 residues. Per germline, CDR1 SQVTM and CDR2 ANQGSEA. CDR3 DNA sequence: TGCAGCGTTAGGTCAGGGCGTAATGAAAAACTGTTTTTT. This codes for CSVRSGRNEKLFF.

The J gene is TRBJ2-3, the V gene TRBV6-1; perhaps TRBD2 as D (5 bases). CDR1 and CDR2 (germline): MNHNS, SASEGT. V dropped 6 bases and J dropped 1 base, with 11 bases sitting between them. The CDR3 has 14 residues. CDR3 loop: CASRLDGGTDTQYF. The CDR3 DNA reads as TGTGCCAGCAGGCTGGACGGGGGCACAGATACGCAGTATTTT.

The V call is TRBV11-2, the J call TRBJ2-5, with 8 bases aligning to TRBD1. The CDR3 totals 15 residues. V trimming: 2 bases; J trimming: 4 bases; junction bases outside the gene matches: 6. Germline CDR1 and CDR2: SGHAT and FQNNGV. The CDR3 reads CASSLTSGGLETQYF. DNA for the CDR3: TGTGCCAGCAGCTTAACATCAGGGGGCCTAGAGACCCAGTACTTC.

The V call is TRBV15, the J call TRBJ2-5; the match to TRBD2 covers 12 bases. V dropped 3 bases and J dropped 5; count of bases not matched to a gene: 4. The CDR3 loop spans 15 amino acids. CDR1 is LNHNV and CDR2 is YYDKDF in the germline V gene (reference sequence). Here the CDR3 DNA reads TGTGCCACCAGCAGGACTAGCGGGGGTTTCGAGACCCAGTACTTC. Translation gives CATSRTSGGFETQYF.

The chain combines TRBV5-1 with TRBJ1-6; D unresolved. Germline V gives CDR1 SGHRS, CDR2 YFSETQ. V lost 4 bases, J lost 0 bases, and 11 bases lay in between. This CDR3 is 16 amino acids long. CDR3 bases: TGCGCCAGCAGCCTACAGAGTTCCTCCTATAATTCACCCCTCCACTTT. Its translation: CASSLQSSSYNSPLHF.